What follows are 32 T cell receptor beta chains derived from one specimen sequenced in a study of T cell responses to AZD1222 COVID-19 vaccine. This table comes from immunoSEQ multiplex PCR, and its TCRdb copy is limited to in-frame clones, with some not included. The sample yields approximately 91,000 clones, approximately 89% seen once. This specimen consisted of peripheral blood, obtained 28 days after the second AZD1222 dose. All receptors come from an adult who received the AZD1222 COVID-19 vaccine.

The chain joins TRBV4-1 to TRBJ2-1; no firm D call. The CDR3 sequence is 11 residues long. Germline CDR1 is MGHRA and CDR2 is YSYEKL. V gave up 0 bases and J gave up 9 bases, with 3 bases separating them. CDR3 in amino acids: CASSQDREQFF. CDR3 DNA sequence: TGCGCCAGCAGCCAAGACCGTGAGCAGTTCTTC.

This chain connects TRBV15 to TRBJ2-5; D might be TRBD2 (5 bases). V was trimmed by 0 bases and J by 0 bases, leaving 5 bases between them. Germline V gene sequence: CDR1 LNHNV, CDR2 YYDKDF (reference sequence). The CDR3 has 14 amino acids. CDR3: CATSRERDQETQYF. As DNA, the CDR3 is TGTGCCACCAGCAGAGAGCGGGACCAAGAGACCCAGTACTTC.

The chain recombines TRBV7-2 with TRBJ2-3, with 12 bases aligning to TRBD2. This CDR3 has 16 residues. With 5 bases clipped from V and 5 bases from J, the junction kept 8 bases outside the gene matches. CDR1 and CDR2 from the germline V gene are SGHTA and FQGNSA. The CDR3 sequence: CASSPRTSGKQDTQYF. CDR3 DNA sequence: TGTGCCAGCAGCCCTCGGACTAGCGGGAAACAAGATACGCAGTATTTT.

V gene TRBV7-9 combines with J gene TRBJ1-1; unclear D gene. The CDR3 length is 13 residues. V lost 5 bases and J lost 2, with 9 bases in between. Per the germline V gene, CDR1 is SEHNR and CDR2 is FQNEAQ (reference sequence). Written as DNA, the CDR3 is TGTGCCAGCAGCCCGCCTTACAACACTGAAGCTTTCTTT. As protein: CASSPPYNTEAFF.

The gene calls are TRBV11-2 and TRBJ2-2, with a tentative D call TRBD2 (5 bases). The V end lost 5 bases, the J end lost 2 bases, and 9 bases lay between the germline ends. Germline CDR1 SGHAT, CDR2 FQNNGV. The CDR3 loop spans 14 amino acids. In nucleotides, the CDR3 is TGTGCCAGCAGCCTCCGGACTAACACCGGGGAGCTGTTTTTT. This encodes CASSLRTNTGELFF.

This clone was recorded only once. The rearrangement joins TRBV7-2 to TRBJ2-7; 7 bases align to TRBD1. The junction had 10 bases not matched to a gene; V was cut back by 5 bases and J by 3 bases. The germline V gene encodes CDR1 SGHTA and CDR2 FQGNSA. The CDR3 loop spans 15 amino acids. In nucleotides, the CDR3 is TGTGCCAGCAGCCCCCGGGGACAGTTTATCTACGAGCAGTACTTC. This gives the protein CASSPRGQFIYEQYF.

The genes are TRBV6-2 or TRBV6-3 and TRBJ2-5; possibly TRBD1 for D (6 bases). CDR1 MNHEY and CDR2 SVGEGT come from the germline V gene. This CDR3 comprises 16 residues. Trimming removed 2 bases from V and 4 bases from J, with 17 bases in between. The CDR3 here is CASSYLHGQSRETQYF. In nucleotides, the CDR3 is TGTGCCAGCAGTTACCTACACGGACAGTCTAGAGAGACCCAGTACTTC.

This clone was observed at least ten times. This sequence joins TRBV9 and TRBJ2-7; TRBD1 might be the D (6 bases). The CDR3 covers 15 residues. V lost 2 bases to trimming and J lost 1 base, with 13 bases between them. Germline values: CDR1 SGDLS, CDR2 YYNGEE. The CDR3 spells CASSVSGGASYEQYF. CDR3 nucleotide sequence: TGTGCCAGCAGCGTCTCTGGGGGCGCTTCCTACGAGCAGTACTTC.

CDR3 sequence: CASSLLSGGPQRAFF. In nucleotides, the CDR3 is TGTGCCAGCAGTTTATTGTCAGGGGGGCCACAGAGGGCTTTCTTT. The chain has TRBV28 and TRBJ1-1; 7 positions agree with TRBD1. Germline V lookup: CDR1 MDHEN, CDR2 SYDVKM. The trim removed 1 base at V and 11 bases at J, leaving 13 bases unmatched. The CDR3 has 15 residues.

V gene TRBV5-5 combines with J gene TRBJ2-7, with 11 positions matching TRBD1. The CDR3 loop spans 15 amino acids. Germline V lookup: CDR1 SGHKS, CDR2 YYEKEE (reference sequence). J was trimmed by 6 bases and V by 4 bases; bases with no gene match: 9. The CDR3 DNA is TGTGCCAGCAGCCTCGGCTCCGGGACAGGGGGCGAGCAGTACTTC. It codes for CASSLGSGTGGEQYF.

The V call is TRBV5-1, the J call TRBJ1-2, with D possibly matching TRBD1 (5 bases). Germline loops: CDR1 SGHRS, CDR2 YFSETQ. CDR3 length: 15 residues. V dropped 2 bases and J dropped 2 bases, with 13 bases sitting between them. CDR3 in DNA: TGCGCCAGCAGCTTAAGTTCCGGGACCAACTATGGCTACACCTTC. Amino acid sequence: CASSLSSGTNYGYTF.

This rearrangement joins TRBV5-1 to TRBJ1-2; TRBD1 matches at 8 bases. The germline V gene has CDR1 SGHRS and CDR2 YFSETQ. This CDR3 comprises 16 residues. V was clipped by 2 bases and J by 2 bases; unmatched bases: 8. The CDR3 DNA follows: TGCGCCAGCAGCTTAACTCCACAGGGGGAGAACTATGGCTACACCTTC. Its translation is CASSLTPQGENYGYTF.

The chain links TRBV7-7 to TRBJ2-3; 12 nucleotides align to TRBD2. V dropped 1 base and J dropped 2; count of bases not matched to a gene: 1. Germline loops: CDR1 SSHAT, CDR2 FNYEAQ (reference sequence). The CDR3 is 16 amino acids. The CDR3: CASSLGTSGATDTQYF. The CDR3 nucleotides are TGTGCCAGCAGCTTAGGGACTAGCGGGGCCACAGATACGCAGTATTTT.

This chain connects TRBV4-1 to TRBJ2-6, with no clear D. The CDR3 is 14 residues long. CDR1 and CDR2 from the germline V gene are MGHRA and YSYEKL. V lost 0 bases and J 3 bases, leaving 3 bases between the germline ends. CDR3 sequence reads: CASSQDYGANVLTF. Here the CDR3 DNA reads TGCGCCAGCAGCCAAGATTATGGGGCCAACGTCCTGACTTTC.

This clone was seen just once. The V and J genes are TRBV13 and TRBJ2-1, with unresolved D. The germline V gene encodes CDR1 PRHDT and CDR2 FYEKMQ (reference sequence). The CDR3 consists of 16 residues. V shed 4 bases and J shed 0 bases, with 13 bases lying between them. Written as DNA, the CDR3 is TGTGCCAGCAGCTCCCGTCCCCAGAGCTCCTACAATGAGCAGTTCTTC. It translates to CASSSRPQSSYNEQFF.

This clone was seen only a few times. This sequence joins TRBV7-9 and TRBJ1-1, with 10 bases fitting TRBD1. Germline loops: CDR1 SEHNR, CDR2 FQNEAQ (reference sequence). The CDR3 spans 14 residues. With V trimmed by 6 bases and J by 3 bases, 4 bases remained unmatched. This CDR3 is CASRGGTGDTEAFF. DNA of the CDR3: TGTGCCAGCAGAGGGGGGACAGGGGACACTGAAGCTTTCTTT.

The rearrangement joins TRBV27 to TRBJ1-1, with D unclear. This CDR3 has 16 amino acids. The V gene lost 8 bases and the J gene lost 0 bases, with 19 bases spanning the gap. Germline V gives CDR1 MNHEY, CDR2 SMNVEV (reference sequence). CDR3 DNA: TGTGCCAGCCTCCCTCCGTGGGCAGGAATGAACACTGAAGCTTTCTTT. The encoded protein is CASLPPWAGMNTEAFF.

This sequence joins TRBV7-9 and TRBJ2-7; a possible D gene is TRBD2 (6 bases). CDR1 is SEHNR and CDR2 is FQNEAQ in the germline V gene (reference sequence). V was pared by 0 bases and J by 6 bases, with 6 bases between. The CDR3 runs to 12 residues. CDR3 nucleotides: TGTGCCAGCAGCTTAGCCGGGGGCGAGCAGTACTTC. Amino acids: CASSLAGGEQYF.

The chain joins TRBV20-1 to TRBJ2-1; TRBD2 matches 7 bases. Germline V gene lookup returns CDR1 DFQATT and CDR2 SNEGSKA (reference sequence). Losses at the gene ends were 3 bases for V and 2 bases for J; bases not matched to a gene: 4. This CDR3 has 14 residues. The CDR3 DNA sequence: TGCAGTGCTAGTGGTGCGGGAGCCTACAATGAGCAGTTCTTC. Protein sequence: CSASGAGAYNEQFF.

The chain recombines TRBV6-5 with TRBJ1-2, with 7 bases lining up with TRBD1. The ends lost 4 bases at V and 6 bases at J; junction bases unmatched: 5. CDR1 and CDR2 from the germline V gene are MNHEY and SVGAGI. The CDR3 totals 13 residues. Here the CDR3 reads CASSSWDSHGYTF. Written as DNA, the CDR3 is TGTGCCAGCAGTTCCTGGGACAGCCATGGCTACACCTTC.

V gene TRBV27 combines with J gene TRBJ2-2, with 11 bases aligning to TRBD2. The germline gives CDR1 MNHEY, CDR2 SMNVEV (reference sequence). The CDR3 length is 17 residues. The V gene end was trimmed by 6 bases and the J gene end by 2 bases; junction bases not matched to a gene: 8. CDR3 coding DNA: TGTGCCAGCAGCCCACCTGGGACTAGCGGCAACACCGGGGAGCTGTTTTTT. Amino acids: CASSPPGTSGNTGELFF.

This chain connects TRBV15 to TRBJ1-4; a possible D gene is TRBD1 (6 bases). Germline V lookup: CDR1 LNHNV, CDR2 YYDKDF (reference sequence). V shed 0 bases and J shed 8 bases, with 10 bases lying between them. This CDR3 spans 14 amino acids. CDR3 sequence (DNA): TGTGCCACCAGCAGAGAAGGGGGGAGGGAAAAACTGTTTTTT. Translating it yields CATSREGGREKLFF.

A few counts support this clone. The chain carries TRBV4-1 and TRBJ2-7; 7 bases map to TRBD1. The V and J ends lost 3 bases and 4 bases, in that order; junction bases with no gene match: 12. The germline CDR1 and CDR2 sequences are MGHRA and YSYEKL. The CDR3 runs 16 residues. In nucleotides, the CDR3 is TGCGCCAGCAGCCATGCCGCTGGACAGGCAAAATACGAGCAGTACTTC. Protein: CASSHAAGQAKYEQYF.

This clone was seen a single time. The CDR3 region has the DNA TGTGCCAGCAGCGTAGAGTCGGGCCGCACAGATACGCAGTATTTT. Residues: CASSVESGRTDTQYF. This sequence joins TRBV9 and TRBJ2-3; D not certain. Trimming stripped 0 bases from V and 1 base from J, with 9 bases between. Per the germline V gene, CDR1 is SGDLS and CDR2 is YYNGEE. The CDR3 spans 15 residues.

This clone was seen a handful of times. This chain uses TRBV4-1 with TRBJ1-1; tentative D call: TRBD1 (5 bases). The CDR3 has 16 amino acids. With 0 bases removed from V and 1 base from J, the gap between germline ends came to 12 bases. Germline loops: CDR1 MGHRA, CDR2 YSYEKL. This CDR3 is CASSQDLRGTNTEAFF. In DNA, the CDR3 is TGCGCCAGCAGCCAAGATTTAAGGGGCACGAACACTGAAGCTTTCTTT.

The chain employs TRBV28 and TRBJ1-1; TRBD1 agrees at 8 bases. V lost 2 bases to trimming and J lost 4 bases; unmatched junction nucleotides: 6. The CDR3 contains 15 residues. CDR1 and CDR2 from the germline V gene are MDHEN and SYDVKM. CDR3 DNA sequence: TGTGCCAGCAGTTTACCCCTACAGGGGGGCACTGAAGCTTTCTTT. This encodes CASSLPLQGGTEAFF.

V is TRBV7-2 and J is TRBJ1-5, with D unclear. Trimming shortened V by 1 base and J by 0 bases, and 10 bases separated the two germline ends. The CDR3 loop spans 16 amino acids. Germline V lookup: CDR1 SGHTA, CDR2 FQGNSA. This CDR3 is CASSLEAALSNQPQHF. CDR3 sequence (DNA): TGTGCCAGCAGCTTAGAGGCAGCCCTTAGCAATCAGCCCCAGCATTTT.

V usage is TRBV28 and J usage is TRBJ1-4; D perhaps matches TRBD1 (6 bases). This CDR3 is built from 16 residues. Germline lookup yields CDR1 MDHEN and CDR2 SYDVKM. V dropped 8 bases and J dropped 6 bases, with 22 bases sitting between them. The CDR3 coding sequence is TGTGCCAGCCTCAACCGGGACACCTGGAGGGATGAAAAACTGTTTTTT. Translating gives CASLNRDTWRDEKLFF.

The chain links TRBV19 to TRBJ2-7; unclear D gene. Looked up from germline, CDR1 is LNHDA and CDR2 is SQIVND (reference sequence). The CDR3 consists of 14 residues. V was cut by 4 bases and J by 7 bases, with 17 bases left in between. The CDR3 sequence is CASSTRNPVGEQYF. Here the CDR3 DNA reads TGTGCCAGTAGTACCAGGAACCCGGTGGGGGAGCAGTACTTC.

In DNA form, the CDR3 reads TGCAGCCACGGGGTAGGGGTGAACACTGAAGCTTTCTTT. Translated: CSHGVGVNTEAFF. This sequence joins TRBV29-1 and TRBJ1-1, with a weak D call TRBD1 (5 bases). Between the trimmed V and J ends, which lost 8 bases and 0 bases, there was a span of 13 bases. This CDR3 is 13 amino acids long. CDR1 and CDR2 from the germline V gene are SQVTM and ANQGSEA.

This chain uses TRBV7-8 with TRBJ2-1, with 10 bases that match TRBD1. V was pared by 5 bases and J by 5 bases, with 12 bases of the junction left unmatched. Germline V gene data show CDR1 as SGHVS and CDR2 as FQNEAQ. CDR3 length: 17 amino acids. The CDR3: CASSPRGGTGENNEQFF. For the CDR3, the DNA is TGTGCCAGCAGCCCCCGGGGCGGGACAGGGGAAAACAATGAGCAGTTCTTC.

V is TRBV5-4 and J is TRBJ1-1; 9 nucleotides match TRBD1. Unmatched junction bases numbered 7, after V lost 3 bases and J lost 4 bases. Germline V gene sequence: CDR1 SGHNT, CDR2 YYREEE (reference sequence). The CDR3 has 15 residues. In DNA, the CDR3 is TGTGCCAGCAGCTCGGGACAGGGTTGGGGCACTGAAGCTTTCTTT. Its translation: CASSSGQGWGTEAFF.